The clone carrying this T cell receptor (beta chain) was recorded a few times. J was trimmed by 0 bases and V by 7 bases; bases with no gene match: 2. The CDR3 extends over 13 amino acids. The germline V gene has CDR1 SNHLY and CDR2 FYNNEI. These data belong to a study of tumor-infiltrating lymphocytes in oesophageal squamous cell carcinoma. TCRdb used MiXCR to reprocess the PCR reads, holding one entry per CDR3 protein. Altogether roughly 20,000 distinct CDR3 sequences are present, about 35% being singletons, with the ten largest covering around 10%. Sequencing was carried out using esophageal tumor tissue. The V and J genes are TRBV2 and TRBJ2-7; 8 bases line up with TRBD2. This TCR came from a male donor with esophageal squamous cell carcinoma. The CDR3 reads CASTGTSSYEQYF. CDR3 DNA sequence: TGTGCCAGCACTGGGACTAGCTCCTACGAGCAGTACTTC.